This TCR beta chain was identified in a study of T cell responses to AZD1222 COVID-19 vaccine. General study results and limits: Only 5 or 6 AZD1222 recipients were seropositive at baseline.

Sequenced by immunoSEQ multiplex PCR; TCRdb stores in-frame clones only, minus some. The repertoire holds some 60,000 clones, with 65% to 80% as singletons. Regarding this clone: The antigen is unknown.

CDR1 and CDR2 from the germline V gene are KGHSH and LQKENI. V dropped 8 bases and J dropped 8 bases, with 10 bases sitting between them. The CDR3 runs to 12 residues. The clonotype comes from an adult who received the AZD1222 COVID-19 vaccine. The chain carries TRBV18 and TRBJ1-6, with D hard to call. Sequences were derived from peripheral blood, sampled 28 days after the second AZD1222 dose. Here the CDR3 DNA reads TGTGCCAGCCGCCGCGAGGATTCACCCCTCCACTTT. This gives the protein CASRREDSPLHF. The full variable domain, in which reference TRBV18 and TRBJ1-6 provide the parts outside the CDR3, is NAGVMQNPRHLVRRRGQEARLRCSPMKGHSHVYWYRQLPEEGLKFMVYLQKENIIDESGMPKERFSAEFPKEGPSILRIQQVVRGDSAAYFCASRREDSPLHFGNGTRLTVT.